The source of this T cell receptor (beta chain) is a study of T cell responses to AZD1222 COVID-19 vaccine. Study results and limitations: Females made up more of the donors, who were largely white British, and clonal diversity may have come out too low. Scientists sampled the repertoires only once the peak T cell response had passed. When two AZD1222 doses had been given, Spike-specific TCR breadth and depth rose. Targets within unmutated variant regions were reportedly found for nearly half of spike-specific TCRs.

About this clone: Its antigen is not known.

TCRdb keeps only in-frame clones here, not all; method: immunoSEQ multiplex PCR. Among over 150,000 clones listed, around 90% were seen once. Per germline, CDR1 SNHLY and CDR2 FYNNEI. CDR3 length equals 19 residues. Trimming left V 8 bases short and J 5 bases short, with 33 bases between. The TCR comes from an adult in good health. This chain uses TRBV2 with TRBJ1-2, with D unclear. The sequencing here drew on peripheral blood, taken on day 0 of AZD1222 vaccination. CDR3 loop: CASGTPSGLSEGSEYGYTF. CDR3 bases: TGTGCCAGCGGTACCCCAAGCGGACTCTCCGAAGGTTCGGAGTATGGCTACACCTTC.